The 2 T cell receptor beta chains listed next were all sequenced from one sample in a study of vaccination effects on CD4 cells after COVID-19 (dated by TCRdb to 2021 to 2024). After roughly 11 days of culture, CD4+ T cells were isolated with the EasySep CD4+ T cell isolation kit. Which antigens these TCRs recognize remains unknown. Library creation used the immunoSEQ multiplex PCR assay. The table comes from immuneACCESS by way of TCRdb, which keeps in-frame sequences with V and J called. Part of the clones is missing from these tables; in studies checked, under half for an unresolved V gene and the rest for unknown reasons. Present in this sample are around 56,000 clones, about three quarters of which were seen just once. Clones ranked in the top ten supply 2.5% to 3.5% of the sample. The source material was CD4+ T cells from PBMCs cultured without peptide, sampled before COVID-19 vaccination. These receptors were collected from a human donor who received a COVID-19 vaccine.

J is TRBJ2-7 and V is TRBV2; perhaps TRBD1 as D (6 bases). Germline CDR1 reads SNHLY; CDR2 reads FYNNEI. The CDR3 has 13 amino acids. V gave up 4 bases and J gave up 8 bases, with 15 bases separating them. CDR3 bases: TGTGCCAGCAGTGTCAGCGAGGGGGTTAAGCAGTACGTC. Amino acid sequence: CASSVSEGVKQYV.

CDR3 bases: TGTGCCAGCAGCTTGATAAGCCAGGCAGATACGCAGTATTTT. Translating it yields CASSLISQADTQYF. The chain combines TRBV5-4 with TRBJ2-3; D remains unclear. Per germline, CDR1 SGHNT and CDR2 YYREEE (reference sequence). Trimming cost V 1 base and J 4 bases, with 10 bases left between them. The CDR3 contains 14 residues.